Shown below are 14 T cell receptor beta chains from a single sample sequenced in a study of identical twins. TCRdb processed the 5' RACE reads anew with MiXCR; each CDR3 protein has one entry. This table holds 500,000 to 600,000 distinct CDR3 sequences, approximately 22% found once. The sample was also reused in another study, on T cells expressing NK-cell markers.

The material sequenced was CD4+ T cells sorted from blood. All receptors derive from a woman aged 18 to 35 in good health.

The V call is TRBV3-1, the J call TRBJ2-4; 7 bases fit TRBD2. CDR1 LGHDT and CDR2 YNNKEL come from the germline V gene (reference sequence). V trimming: 1 base; J trimming: 1 base; junction bases outside the gene matches: 1. There are 15 residues in the CDR3. The CDR3: CASSQVSGAKNIQYF. The CDR3 DNA reads as TGTGCCAGCAGCCAAGTTAGCGGGGCCAAAAACATTCAGTACTTC.

This clonotype was picked up a small number of times. The J gene is TRBJ2-1, the V gene TRBV6-2 or TRBV6-3; 12 bases are shared with TRBD2. The CDR3 is 14 residues long. Germline-derived CDR1 and CDR2 are MNHEY and SVGEGT. V lost 0 bases, J lost 15 bases, and 6 bases stayed unmatched. The CDR3 bases are TGTGCCAGCAGTTACTCGACTAGCGGGGGTACCCGGTTCTTC. Translated: CASSYSTSGGTRFF.

This clonotype was seen only a few times. J is TRBJ2-1 and V is TRBV5-1; D not certain. Looked up from germline, CDR1 is SGHRS and CDR2 is YFSETQ. Trimming stripped 2 bases from V and 3 bases from J, with 12 bases between. The CDR3 runs 15 residues. The CDR3 sequence is CASSFVSRNYNEQFF. In DNA, the CDR3 is TGCGCCAGCAGCTTCGTGTCCAGGAACTACAATGAGCAGTTCTTC.

This clonotype has only a few counts. This sequence joins TRBV20-1 and TRBJ2-3, with D tentatively TRBD2 (5 bases). The CDR3 contains 14 residues. The V and J ends lost 6 bases and 5 bases respectively, with 18 bases between them. In germline, CDR1 is DFQATT, CDR2 SNEGSKA (reference sequence). This CDR3 reads CSAIKGAGRDTQYF. As DNA, the CDR3 is TGCAGTGCCATAAAGGGCGCGGGTCGAGATACGCAGTATTTT.

The sample holds a few counts of this clonotype. The chain employs TRBV7-2 and TRBJ2-1; no firm D call. V was pared by 3 bases and J by 5 bases, with 17 bases between. Germline-derived CDR1 and CDR2 are SGHTA and FQGNSA. The CDR3 has 16 residues. The DNA of the CDR3 is TGTGCCAGCAGCTTGAAAGTAGGACGGGTCCACAATGAGCAGTTCTTC. Its protein product is CASSLKVGRVHNEQFF.

J is TRBJ2-5 and V is TRBV12-3 or TRBV12-4, with 7 nucleotides matching TRBD2. Trimming took 3 bases from V and 1 from J; bases not matched to a gene: 8. There are 16 residues in the CDR3. Written as DNA, the CDR3 is TGTGCCAGCAGTTTTGGACGGGGGGAACCCCAAGAGACCCAGTACTTC. Its protein product is CASSFGRGEPQETQYF.

The V and J genes are TRBV6-5 and TRBJ1-4; 9 bases line up with TRBD1. The CDR3 runs to 14 residues. Unmatched junction bases numbered 6, after V lost 8 bases and J lost 5 bases. Germline loops: CDR1 MNHEY, CDR2 SVGAGI. The CDR3 sequence is CASCWTGENEKLFF. CDR3 coding DNA: TGTGCCAGCTGTTGGACAGGGGAGAATGAAAAACTGTTTTTT.

V is TRBV29-1 and J is TRBJ2-2, with unresolved D. The germline V gene encodes CDR1 SQVTM and CDR2 ANQGSEA. The V gene lost 4 bases and the J gene lost 11 bases, with 20 bases spanning the gap. This CDR3 is built from 14 residues. The CDR3 reads CSVAVDSVLVELFF. The DNA for the CDR3 is TGCAGCGTTGCAGTAGATTCAGTACTGGTAGAGCTGTTTTTT.

The chain couples TRBV29-1 to TRBJ2-3, with 10 bases lining up with TRBD2. The V and J ends lost 4 bases and 2 bases, in that order; junction bases with no gene match: 6. Germline V gene lookup returns CDR1 SQVTM and CDR2 ANQGSEA. The CDR3 spans 15 residues. This CDR3 is CSVGRTSGDTDTQYF. The CDR3 DNA is TGCAGCGTTGGCCGGACTAGCGGAGACACAGATACGCAGTATTTT.

The chain uses TRBV12-3 or TRBV12-4 and TRBJ2-4; D call uncertain. The CDR3 spans 13 residues. V lost 6 bases to trimming and J lost 8 bases, with 14 bases between them. The CDR3 nucleotides read TGTGCCAGCAGCCGAACCCCGGGTGACATTCAGTACTTC. It encodes CASSRTPGDIQYF.

The chain has TRBV20-1 and TRBJ1-1; perhaps TRBD1 as D (6 bases). Germline CDR1 reads DFQATT; CDR2 reads SNEGSKA (reference sequence). The V gene lost 4 bases and the J gene lost 0 bases, with 9 bases spanning the gap. The CDR3 spans 13 residues. CDR3 region: CSAKGGVNTEAFF. As DNA, the CDR3 is TGCAGTGCTAAAGGGGGGGTGAACACTGAAGCTTTCTTT.

In this sample, this clonotype turned up many times. A read error may produce the germline difference seen at one junction end. This chain links TRBV7-2 with TRBJ2-7; D might be TRBD1 or TRBD2, each matching 5 bases. This CDR3 is built from 13 residues. Germline CDR1 is SGHTA and CDR2 is FQGNSA. CDR3 in amino acids: CASSLGTTYEQYF. The CDR3 region has the DNA TGTGCCAGCAGTTTAGGGACCACCTACGAGCAGTACTTC.

V gene TRBV6-1 combines with J gene TRBJ1-4; no definite D call. V dropped 7 bases and J dropped 0 bases, with 12 bases sitting between them. The V gene's germline CDR1 is MNHNS and CDR2 SASEGT. The CDR3 length is 15 residues. The CDR3 protein is CASKDTLATNEKLFF. DNA for the CDR3: TGTGCCAGCAAAGATACTCTTGCAACTAATGAAAAACTGTTTTTT.

The J gene is TRBJ1-6, the V gene TRBV10-3; 8 bases match TRBD1. Germline loops: CDR1 ENHRY, CDR2 SYGVKD. The CDR3 covers 14 residues. Germline trimming cut 6 bases from V and 5 bases from J; bases unmatched to any gene: 3. In DNA, the CDR3 is TGTGCCATCAGGGCGGGACAGGATAATTCACCCCTCCACTTT. Translation: CAIRAGQDNSPLHF.